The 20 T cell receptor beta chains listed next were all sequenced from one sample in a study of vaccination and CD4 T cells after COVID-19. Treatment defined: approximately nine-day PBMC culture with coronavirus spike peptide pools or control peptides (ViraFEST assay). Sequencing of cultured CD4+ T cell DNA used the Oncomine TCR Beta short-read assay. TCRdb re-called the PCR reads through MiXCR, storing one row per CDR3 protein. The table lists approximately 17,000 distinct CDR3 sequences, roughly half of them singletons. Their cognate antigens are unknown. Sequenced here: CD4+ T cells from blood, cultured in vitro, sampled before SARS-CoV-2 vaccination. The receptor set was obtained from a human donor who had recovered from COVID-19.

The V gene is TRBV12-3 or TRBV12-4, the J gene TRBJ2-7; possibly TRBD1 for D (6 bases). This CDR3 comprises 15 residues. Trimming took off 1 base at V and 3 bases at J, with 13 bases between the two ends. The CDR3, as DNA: TGTGCCAGCAGTTTAGTTCCGGGACAAGACTACGAGCAGTACTTC. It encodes CASSLVPGQDYEQYF.

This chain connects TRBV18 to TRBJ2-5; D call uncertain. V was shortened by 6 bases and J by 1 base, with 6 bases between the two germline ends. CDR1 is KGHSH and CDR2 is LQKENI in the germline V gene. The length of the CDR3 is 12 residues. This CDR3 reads CASSRAQETQYF. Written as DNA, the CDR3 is TGTGCCAGCTCCCGGGCCCAAGAGACCCAGTACTTC. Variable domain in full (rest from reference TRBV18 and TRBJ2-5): NAGVMQNPRHLVRRRGQEARLRCSPMKGHSHVYWYRQLPEEGLKFMVYLQKENIIDESGMPKERFSAEFPKEGPSILRIQQVVRGDSAAYFCASSRAQETQYFGPGTRLLVL.

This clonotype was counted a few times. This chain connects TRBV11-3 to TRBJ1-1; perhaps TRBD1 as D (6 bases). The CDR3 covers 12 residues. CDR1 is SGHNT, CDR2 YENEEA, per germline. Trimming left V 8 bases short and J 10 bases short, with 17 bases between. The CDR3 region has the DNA TGTGCCAGCGCGAACAGGGATCGTGGAGCTTTCTTT. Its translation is CASANRDRGAFF.

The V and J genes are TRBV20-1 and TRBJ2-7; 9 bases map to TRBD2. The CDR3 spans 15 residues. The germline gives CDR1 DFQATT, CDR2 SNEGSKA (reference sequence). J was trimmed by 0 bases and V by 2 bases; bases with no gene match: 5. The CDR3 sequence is CSARLLAGTSYEQYF. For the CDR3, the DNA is TGCAGTGCTAGACTTCTAGCGGGAACCTCCTACGAGCAGTACTTC.

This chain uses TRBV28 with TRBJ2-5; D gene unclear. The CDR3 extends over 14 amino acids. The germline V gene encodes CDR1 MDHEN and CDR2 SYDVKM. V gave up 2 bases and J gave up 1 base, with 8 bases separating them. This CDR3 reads CASSLERRQETQYF. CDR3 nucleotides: TGTGCCAGCAGTTTAGAACGTCGCCAAGAGACCCAGTACTTC. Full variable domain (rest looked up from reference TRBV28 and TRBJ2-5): DVKVTQSSRYLVKRTGEKVFLECVQDMDHENMFWYRQDPGLGLRLIYFSYDVKMKEKGDIPEGYSVSREKKERFSLILESASTNQTSMYLCASSLERRQETQYFGPGTRLLVL.

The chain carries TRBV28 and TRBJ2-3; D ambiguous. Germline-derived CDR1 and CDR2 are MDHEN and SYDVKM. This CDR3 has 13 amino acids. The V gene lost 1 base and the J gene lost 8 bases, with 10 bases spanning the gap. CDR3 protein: CASSLLPSGTQYF. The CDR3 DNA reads TGTGCCAGCAGTTTATTGCCGTCAGGTACGCAGTATTTT.

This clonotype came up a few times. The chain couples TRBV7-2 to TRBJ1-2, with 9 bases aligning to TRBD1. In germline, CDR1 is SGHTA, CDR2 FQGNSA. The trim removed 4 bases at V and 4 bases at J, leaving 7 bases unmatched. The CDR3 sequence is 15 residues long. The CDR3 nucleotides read TGTGCCAGCAGCTCCCGGGACAGGGTTGCCTATGGCTACACCTTC. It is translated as CASSSRDRVAYGYTF.

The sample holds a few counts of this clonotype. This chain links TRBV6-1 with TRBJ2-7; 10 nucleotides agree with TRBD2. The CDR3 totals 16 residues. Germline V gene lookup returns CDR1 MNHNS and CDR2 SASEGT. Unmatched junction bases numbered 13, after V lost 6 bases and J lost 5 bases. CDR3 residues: CASSTLGSGRGDEQYF. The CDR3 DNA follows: TGTGCCAGCAGCACCCTCGGGAGCGGGAGGGGCGACGAGCAGTACTTC.

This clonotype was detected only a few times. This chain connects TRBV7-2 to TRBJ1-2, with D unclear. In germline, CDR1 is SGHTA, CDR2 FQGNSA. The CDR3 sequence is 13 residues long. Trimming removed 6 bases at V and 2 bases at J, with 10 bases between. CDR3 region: CASSYTGNYGYTF. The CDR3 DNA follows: TGTGCCAGCAGTTACACCGGGAACTATGGCTACACCTTC.

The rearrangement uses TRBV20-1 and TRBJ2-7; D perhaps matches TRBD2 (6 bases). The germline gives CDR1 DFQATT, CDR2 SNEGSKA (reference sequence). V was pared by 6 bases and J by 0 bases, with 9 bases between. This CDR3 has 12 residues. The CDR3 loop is CSARRDSYEQYF. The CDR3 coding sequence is TGCAGTGCCCGGCGGGACTCCTACGAGCAGTACTTC.

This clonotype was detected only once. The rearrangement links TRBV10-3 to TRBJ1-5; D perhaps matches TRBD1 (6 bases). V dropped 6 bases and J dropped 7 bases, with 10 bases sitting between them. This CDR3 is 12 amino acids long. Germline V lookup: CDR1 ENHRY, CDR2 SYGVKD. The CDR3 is CAISQGQQPQHF. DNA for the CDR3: TGTGCCATCAGCCAGGGACAACAGCCCCAGCATTTT.

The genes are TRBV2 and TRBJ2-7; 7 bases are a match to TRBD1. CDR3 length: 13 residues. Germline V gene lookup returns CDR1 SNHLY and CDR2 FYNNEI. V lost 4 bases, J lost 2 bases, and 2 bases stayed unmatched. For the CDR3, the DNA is TGTGCCAGCAGTGGACAGGGCACCTACGAGCAGTACTTC. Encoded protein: CASSGQGTYEQYF.

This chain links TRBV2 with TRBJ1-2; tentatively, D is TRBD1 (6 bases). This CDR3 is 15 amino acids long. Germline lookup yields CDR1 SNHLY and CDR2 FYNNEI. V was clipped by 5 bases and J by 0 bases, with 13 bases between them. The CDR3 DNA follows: TGTGCCAGCAGTCCCCGGGACACAGCTAACTATGGCTACACCTTC. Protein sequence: CASSPRDTANYGYTF.

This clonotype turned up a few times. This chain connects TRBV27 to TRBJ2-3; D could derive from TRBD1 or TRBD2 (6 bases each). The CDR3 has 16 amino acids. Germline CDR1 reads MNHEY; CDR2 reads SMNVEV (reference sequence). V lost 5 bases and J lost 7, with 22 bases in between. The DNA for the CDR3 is TGTGCCAGCAGTCTAGGGGGGCAGGGGCGGGTGAATACGCAGTATTTT. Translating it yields CASSLGGQGRVNTQYF.

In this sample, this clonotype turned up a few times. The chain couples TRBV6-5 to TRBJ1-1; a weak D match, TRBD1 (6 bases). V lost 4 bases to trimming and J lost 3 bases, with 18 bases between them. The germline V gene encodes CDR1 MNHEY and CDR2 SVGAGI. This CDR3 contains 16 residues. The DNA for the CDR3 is TGTGCCAGCAGTTTGAAACGAGAGGGGGGGTACACTGAAGCTTTCTTT. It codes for CASSLKREGGYTEAFF.

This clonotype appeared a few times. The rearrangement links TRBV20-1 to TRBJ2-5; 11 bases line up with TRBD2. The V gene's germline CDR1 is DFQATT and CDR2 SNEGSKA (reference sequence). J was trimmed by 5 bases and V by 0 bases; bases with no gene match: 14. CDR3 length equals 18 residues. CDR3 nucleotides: TGCAGTGCTAGAGATTATAACGGTGTAGCGGGGGGGGACGAGACCCAGTACTTC. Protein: CSARDYNGVAGGDETQYF.

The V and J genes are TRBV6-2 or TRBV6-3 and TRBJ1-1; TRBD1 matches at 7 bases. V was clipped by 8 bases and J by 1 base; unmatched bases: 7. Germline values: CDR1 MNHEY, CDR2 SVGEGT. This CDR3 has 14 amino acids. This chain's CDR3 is CASHLGTANTEAFF. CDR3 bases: TGTGCCAGCCATCTGGGGACAGCGAACACTGAAGCTTTCTTT.

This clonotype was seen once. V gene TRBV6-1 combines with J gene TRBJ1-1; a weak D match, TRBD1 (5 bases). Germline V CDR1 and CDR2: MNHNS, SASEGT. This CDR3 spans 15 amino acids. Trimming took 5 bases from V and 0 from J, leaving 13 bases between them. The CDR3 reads CASSPGGTVNTEAFF. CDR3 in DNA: TGTGCCAGCAGTCCCGGGGGGACCGTGAACACTGAAGCTTTCTTT.

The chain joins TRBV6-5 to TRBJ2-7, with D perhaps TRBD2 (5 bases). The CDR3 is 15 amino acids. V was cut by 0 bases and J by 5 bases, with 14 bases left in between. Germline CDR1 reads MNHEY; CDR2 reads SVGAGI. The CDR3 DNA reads TGTGCCAGCAGTTACTCCCCGACTCCGGGGAACGAGCAGTACTTC. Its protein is CASSYSPTPGNEQYF.

CDR3 nucleotide sequence: TGTGCCAGCACCTTGGACAGGCTAGGGGAGCAGTACTTC. This codes for CASTLDRLGEQYF. The gene calls are TRBV6-1 and TRBJ2-7; TRBD1 matches 7 bases. The length of the CDR3 is 13 residues. V lost 7 bases to trimming and J lost 7 bases; unmatched junction nucleotides: 10. CDR1 and CDR2 from the germline V gene are MNHNS and SASEGT.